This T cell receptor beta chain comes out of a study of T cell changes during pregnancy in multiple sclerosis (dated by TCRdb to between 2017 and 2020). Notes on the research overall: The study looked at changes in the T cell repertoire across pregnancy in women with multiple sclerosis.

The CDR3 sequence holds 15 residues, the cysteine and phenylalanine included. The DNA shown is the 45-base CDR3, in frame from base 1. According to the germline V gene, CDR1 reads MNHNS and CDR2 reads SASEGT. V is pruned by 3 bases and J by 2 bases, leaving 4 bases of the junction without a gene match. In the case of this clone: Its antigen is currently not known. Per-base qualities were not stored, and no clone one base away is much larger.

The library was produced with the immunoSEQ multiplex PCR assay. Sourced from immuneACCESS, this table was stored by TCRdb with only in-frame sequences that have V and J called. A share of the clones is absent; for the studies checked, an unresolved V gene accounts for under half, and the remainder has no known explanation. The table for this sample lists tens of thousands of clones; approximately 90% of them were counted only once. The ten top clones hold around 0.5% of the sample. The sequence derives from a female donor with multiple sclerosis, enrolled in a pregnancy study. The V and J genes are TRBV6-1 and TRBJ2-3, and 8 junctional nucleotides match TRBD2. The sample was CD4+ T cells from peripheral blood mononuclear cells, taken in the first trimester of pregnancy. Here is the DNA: TGTGCCAGCAGTGAGCGGGGGGCTTCCACAGATACGCAGTATTTT. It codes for CASSERGASTDTQYF.